This entry lists 20 T cell receptor beta chains sequenced from one sample in a study of T-cell memory formation after mild COVID-19. One entry per CDR3 protein results from TCRdb running MiXCR on the 5' RACE reads. The data contain around 310,000 distinct CDR3 sequences, 13% to 15% of them singletons. Sequenced sample: PBMCs or a T cell subset sorted from them (not recorded which). These TCRs come from a young man who had mild COVID-19 (a few samples of this study predate the infection). Cell type and time point are not known.

V gene TRBV5-6 combines with J gene TRBJ2-3; no clear D. The germline V and J ends were trimmed by 4 bases and 6 bases, with 18 bases remaining between them. This CDR3 region has 15 residues. CDR1 is SGHDT, CDR2 YYEEEE, per germline. The CDR3 loop reads CASSLRTITRDTQYF. The CDR3 DNA sequence: TGTGCCAGCAGCCTCCGAACCATAACACGTGATACGCAGTATTTT.

The chain links TRBV6-6 to TRBJ2-3, with 9 bases fitting TRBD1. Germline-derived CDR1 and CDR2 are MNHNY and SVGAGI (reference sequence). Trimming took 5 bases from V and 4 from J; bases not matched to a gene: 7. This CDR3 is built from 15 residues. The CDR3 coding sequence is TGTGCCAGCAGTCCAACAGGGGGCTACTCAGATACGCAGTATTTT. It translates to CASSPTGGYSDTQYF.

This clonotype has only a few counts. V gene TRBV6-5 combines with J gene TRBJ2-2, with 7 positions matching TRBD1. This CDR3 region has 16 residues. The germline gives CDR1 MNHEY, CDR2 SVGAGI. Trimming took 2 bases from V and 4 from J; bases not matched to a gene: 7. CDR3 bases: TGTGCCAGCAGTTACCCTACTACAGGGGTCACCGGGGAGCTGTTTTTT. Amino acid sequence: CASSYPTTGVTGELFF.

The chain uses TRBV5-4 and TRBJ2-7; D is unclear. With 0 bases removed from V and 4 bases from J, the gap between germline ends came to 14 bases. Per the germline V gene, CDR1 is SGHNT and CDR2 is YYREEE (reference sequence). This CDR3 contains 15 residues. The CDR3 protein is CASSLVEGSLYEQYF. CDR3 nucleotides: TGTGCCAGCAGCTTGGTGGAAGGGTCCTTATACGAGCAGTACTTC. Combining the CDR3 with reference TRBV5-4 and TRBJ2-7 gives the whole variable domain ETGVTQSPTHLIKTRGQQVTLRCSSQSGHNTVSWYQQALGQGPQFIFQYYREEENGRGNFPPRFSGLQFPNYSSELNVNALELDDSALYLCASSLVEGSLYEQYFGPGTRLTVT.

This clonotype was seen a handful of times. The CDR3 protein is CASSLGYRGYEQYF. CDR3 nucleotide sequence: TGTGCCAGCAGCTTAGGCTACAGGGGATACGAGCAGTACTTC. The chain combines TRBV7-9 with TRBJ2-7; the match to TRBD1 covers 7 bases. The germline V gene encodes CDR1 SEHNR and CDR2 FQNEAQ (reference sequence). Trimming took 1 base from V and 4 from J; bases not matched to a gene: 4. The CDR3 is made up of 14 amino acids.

This chain's CDR3 is CASSQDKRGVYNEQFF. The CDR3 coding sequence is TGTGCCAGCAGCCAAGATAAGCGGGGGGTCTACAATGAGCAGTTCTTC. The chain employs TRBV4-2 and TRBJ2-1, with TRBD2 matching over 9 bases. V was pared by 0 bases and J by 3 bases, with 3 bases of the junction left unmatched. CDR3 length: 16 residues. Germline V gene data show CDR1 as LGHNA and CDR2 as YNFKEQ.

This clonotype turned up a few times. The genes are TRBV6-6 and TRBJ2-7; 10 bases map to TRBD1. The germline gives CDR1 MNHNY, CDR2 SVGAGI (reference sequence). This CDR3 region has 16 residues. The trim removed 7 bases at V and 3 bases at J, leaving 12 bases unmatched. Written as DNA, the CDR3 is TGTGCCAGCACCCTCGGGGGGGGACAGGGGATCTACGAGCAGTACTTC. Its protein product is CASTLGGGQGIYEQYF.

This clonotype has at least ten counts. The chain is built from TRBV4-1 and TRBJ1-4; D gene uncertain. CDR3 length: 15 amino acids. In germline, CDR1 is MGHRA, CDR2 YSYEKL. Trimming left V 8 bases short and J 0 bases short, with 13 bases between. The CDR3 sequence is CASADAGSTNEKLFF. The CDR3 nucleotides read TGCGCCAGCGCGGACGCGGGATCAACTAATGAAAAACTGTTTTTT.

The V gene is TRBV4-3, the J gene TRBJ2-2, with 7 positions matching TRBD2. V shed 0 bases, J shed 4 bases, and the junction held 5 bases outside the gene matches. CDR3 length: 16 residues. Germline CDR1 and CDR2: LGHNA and YSLEER. The chain's CDR3 is CASSQEGEGTTGELFF. The CDR3 region has the DNA TGCGCCAGCAGCCAAGAGGGGGAGGGGACCACCGGGGAGCTGTTTTTT.

J is TRBJ2-7 and V is TRBV7-2; possibly TRBD2 for D (5 bases). V lost 3 bases to trimming and J lost 1 base, with 7 bases between them. The CDR3 is made up of 13 amino acids. Per the germline V gene, CDR1 is SGHTA and CDR2 is FQGNSA. The CDR3 DNA reads TGTGCCAGCAGCTTCCCGGGGTCCTACGAGCAGTACTTC. Translated, it gives CASSFPGSYEQYF.

Concerning this clonotype itself: The junction does not match germline at one end; this may be a read error. The V gene is TRBV20-1, the J gene TRBJ1-5; a possible D gene is TRBD1 (6 bases). Germline V gene data show CDR1 as DFQATT and CDR2 as SNEGSKA (reference sequence). The CDR3 totals 12 residues. CDR3 sequence reads: CSASSGAQHQHF. In DNA form, the CDR3 reads TGCAGTGCTTCTTCAGGGGCCCAGCACCAGCATTTT.

A few counts support this clonotype. This chain connects TRBV5-1 to TRBJ1-4; TRBD1 agrees at 11 bases. J gave up 6 bases and V 4 bases, and 5 bases lay outside the gene matches. The CDR3 length is 15 residues. CDR1 SGHRS and CDR2 YFSETQ come from the germline V gene. CDR3 sequence (DNA): TGCGCCAGCAGCCCAGGACAGGGGGCGGATGAAAAACTGTTTTTT. This encodes CASSPGQGADEKLFF. Filled out from reference TRBV5-1 and TRBJ1-4, the complete variable domain reads KAGVTQTPRYLIKTRGQQVTLSCSPISGHRSVSWYQQTPGQGLQFLFEYFSETQRNKGNFPGRFSGRQFSNSRSEMNVSTLELGDSALYLCASSPGQGADEKLFFGSGTQLSVL.

This clonotype appeared a few times. The chain couples TRBV5-5 to TRBJ1-3; D is perhaps TRBD1 (5 bases). The V gene's germline CDR1 is SGHKS and CDR2 YYEKEE (reference sequence). The CDR3 spans 15 residues. Between the trimmed V and J ends, which lost 7 bases and 0 bases, there was a span of 14 bases. CDR3 loop: CASREGTSSGNTIYF. CDR3 coding DNA: TGTGCCAGCCGTGAGGGGACCAGCTCTGGAAACACCATATATTTT. The whole variable domain, remainder taken from reference TRBV5-5 and TRBJ1-3, is DAGVTQSPTHLIKTRGQQVTLRCSPISGHKSVSWYQQVLGQGPQFIFQYYEKEERGRGNFPDRFSARQFPNYSSELNVNALLLGDSALYLCASREGTSSGNTIYFGEGSWLTVV.

This clonotype was counted a few times. The rearrangement joins TRBV19 to TRBJ1-1; D may be TRBD1 (5 bases). The CDR3 is 14 residues long. The V end was cut by 7 bases, the J end by 1 base, with 13 bases between. Per the germline V gene, CDR1 is LNHDA and CDR2 is SQIVND (reference sequence). Here the CDR3 DNA reads TGTGCCAGTATCCCGGGACTTCCGAACACTGAAGCTTTCTTT. Encoded protein: CASIPGLPNTEAFF.

This clonotype was picked up a small number of times. The J gene is TRBJ1-2, the V gene TRBV7-2, with D possibly TRBD1 on 5 matching bases. Trimming shortened V by 1 base and J by 2 bases, and 14 bases separated the two germline ends. The CDR3 runs 16 residues. Germline V gene lookup returns CDR1 SGHTA and CDR2 FQGNSA. Written as DNA, the CDR3 is TGTGCCAGCAGCTTAGACCTCCGGGACGGAAACTATGGCTACACCTTC. It yields the protein CASSLDLRDGNYGYTF.

This clonotype was seen a single time. The chain is built from TRBV7-3 and TRBJ2-5, with D perhaps TRBD1 or TRBD2 (6 bases each). V dropped 5 bases and J dropped 5 bases, with 18 bases sitting between them. Germline assignment: CDR1 SGHTA and CDR2 FQGTGA. The CDR3 runs to 15 residues. The CDR3 bases are TGTGCCAGCAGCCGTGTCCCGGGGGCCGGGGAGACCCAGTACTTC. Translation gives CASSRVPGAGETQYF.

The chain combines TRBV7-3 with TRBJ1-1, with a possible D match to TRBD1 (6 bases). CDR1 and CDR2 (germline): SGHTA, FQGTGA. The V and J ends lost 5 bases and 4 bases respectively, with 14 bases between them. This CDR3 spans 14 amino acids. Here the CDR3 reads CASSARGGTTEAFF. DNA for the CDR3: TGTGCCAGCAGCGCCCGAGGGGGTACCACTGAAGCTTTCTTT.

V is TRBV5-6 and J is TRBJ2-1, with D tentatively TRBD1 or TRBD2 (6 bases each). From germline, CDR1 is SGHDT and CDR2 YYEEEE. Trimming stripped 10 bases from V and 8 bases from J, with 22 bases between. This CDR3 has 14 amino acids. In DNA, the CDR3 is TGTGCCGTAACGGGGGCTGGGGGTGAATATGAGCAGTTCTTC. It translates to CAVTGAGGEYEQFF. The complete variable domain, with remaining parts taken from reference TRBV5-6 and TRBJ2-1, reads DAGVTQSPTHLIKTRGQQVTLRCSPKSGHDTVSWYQQALGQGPQFIFQYYEEEERQRGNFPDRFSGHQFPNYSSELNVNALLLGDSALYLCAVTGAGGEYEQFFGPGTRLTVL.

This chain connects TRBV10-3 to TRBJ1-1; possible D gene TRBD1, 5 bases. The germline V gene encodes CDR1 ENHRY and CDR2 SYGVKD. V lost 2 bases and J lost 10, with 11 bases in between. The CDR3 extends over 12 amino acids. CDR3 sequence: CAISEGGPAAFF. DNA for the CDR3: TGTGCCATCAGTGAGGGGGGACCTGCAGCTTTCTTT.

This clonotype turned up a few times. The chain recombines TRBV7-9 with TRBJ1-1; D is uncertain. V shed 7 bases and J shed 2 bases, with 8 bases lying between them. In germline, CDR1 is SEHNR, CDR2 FQNEAQ (reference sequence). CDR3 length: 12 amino acids. The DNA of the CDR3 is TGTGCCAGCAAACAGATTAACACTGAAGCTTTCTTT. The encoded protein is CASKQINTEAFF.